One sample yielded the 31 T cell receptor beta chains listed below, sequenced in a study of blood T cell repertoires in COVID-19. Data came from immunoSEQ multiplex PCR; TCRdb stores just in-frame clones and leaves some out. The sample shows about 480,000 clones, approximately 90% of them seen only once. The sample consisted of PBMCs or T cells enriched from blood (not recorded which). These TCRs come from a woman in her forties who had recovered from COVID-19.

The chain employs TRBV14 and TRBJ1-2; perhaps TRBD1 as D (5 bases). Germline CDR1 SGHDN, CDR2 FVKESK. V shed 1 base and J shed 2 bases, with 8 bases lying between them. This CDR3 contains 14 residues. The CDR3 DNA reads as TGTGCCAGCAGCCAAGCCGGGGGGAACTATGGCTACACCTTC. Amino acid sequence: CASSQAGGNYGYTF.

The chain is built from TRBV7-9 and TRBJ2-7; the match to TRBD1 covers 8 bases. In germline, CDR1 is SEHNR, CDR2 FQNEAQ (reference sequence). Trimming removed 1 base from V and 0 bases from J; junction bases left unmatched: 5. CDR3 length: 16 amino acids. CDR3 loop: CASSLGAGGDSYEQYF. CDR3 bases: TGTGCCAGCAGCTTAGGGGCAGGGGGCGACTCCTACGAGCAGTACTTC.

The J gene is TRBJ1-1, the V gene TRBV4-1; D ambiguous. The V and J ends lost 0 bases and 3 bases respectively, with 17 bases between them. CDR1 MGHRA and CDR2 YSYEKL come from the germline V gene. This CDR3 is 17 amino acids long. Here the CDR3 reads CASSQETKAGIDTEAFF. The CDR3 nucleotides read TGCGCCAGCAGCCAAGAAACCAAGGCCGGGATAGACACTGAAGCTTTCTTT.

The chain links TRBV12-3 or TRBV12-4 to TRBJ2-7; D not resolved. Trimming left V 6 bases short and J 5 bases short, with 11 bases between. This CDR3 comprises 12 residues. CDR3 region: CASSPAPDEQYF. CDR3 sequence (DNA): TGTGCCAGCAGCCCCGCCCCAGACGAGCAGTACTTC.

The rearrangement uses TRBV24-1 and TRBJ2-7, with a weak D call TRBD2 (6 bases). The V gene lost 4 bases and the J gene lost 2 bases, with 20 bases spanning the gap. Per the germline V gene, CDR1 is KGHDR and CDR2 is SFDVKD. The CDR3 runs to 17 residues. CDR3 nucleotide sequence: TGTGCCACCAGTGACCCGACGGGAACCGGGAGCACCTACGAGCAGTACTTC. It translates to CATSDPTGTGSTYEQYF.

Concerning this clone itself: Other DNA sequences within the sample encode an identical CDR3. The rearrangement links TRBV27 to TRBJ1-1; D is possibly TRBD1 (5 bases). The CDR3 consists of 15 residues. The V and J ends lost 3 bases and 4 bases respectively, with 15 bases between them. The V gene's germline CDR1 is MNHEY and CDR2 SMNVEV (reference sequence). This CDR3 reads CASSFGTTGGTEAFF. The DNA of the CDR3 is TGTGCCAGCAGTTTCGGGACTACCGGAGGCACTGAAGCTTTCTTT.

This clone was counted a few times. The J gene is TRBJ2-6, the V gene TRBV5-1, with 9 bases aligning to TRBD2. There are 17 residues in the CDR3. The junction had 8 bases not matched to a gene; V was cut back by 4 bases and J by 3 bases. Per the germline V gene, CDR1 is SGHRS and CDR2 is YFSETQ. CDR3 loop: CASSLRGGANGANVLTF. In nucleotides, the CDR3 is TGCGCCAGCAGCCTGCGGGGGGGCGCGAATGGGGCCAACGTCCTGACTTTC.

This rearrangement joins TRBV23-1 to TRBJ1-2, with D possibly TRBD1 on 5 matching bases. TRBV23-1 is an open reading frame, and its role is uncertain. This CDR3 contains 17 residues. Trimming pared 0 bases from V and 3 bases from J, leaving 17 bases between. The CDR3 DNA follows: TGCGCCAGCAGTCAATCCCTCCCGGGGGGGTTAGACTATGGCTACACCTTC. It encodes CASSQSLPGGLDYGYTF.

As concerns this clone: This specimen includes other DNA sequences encoding the same CDR3. This sequence joins TRBV7-2 and TRBJ2-5, with a weak D call TRBD2 (6 bases). The CDR3 is made up of 13 amino acids. The V end was cut by 3 bases, the J end by 2 bases, with 7 bases between. The germline gives CDR1 SGHTA, CDR2 FQGNSA. The CDR3 sequence is CASSFGGQETQYF. The CDR3 region has the DNA TGTGCCAGCAGCTTTGGGGGGCAAGAGACCCAGTACTTC.

The chain uses TRBV5-1 and TRBJ2-7; 8 bases agree with TRBD2. CDR3 size: 14 residues. Trimming removed 4 bases from V and 2 bases from J; junction bases left unmatched: 5. Per the germline V gene, CDR1 is SGHRS and CDR2 is YFSETQ. CDR3 bases: TGCGCCAGCAGCGAAGGACTAGCAACCTACGAGCAGTACTTC. This gives the protein CASSEGLATYEQYF. Complete variable domain (other parts from reference TRBV5-1 and TRBJ2-7): KAGVTQTPRYLIKTRGQQVTLSCSPISGHRSVSWYQQTPGQGLQFLFEYFSETQRNKGNFPGRFSGRQFSNSRSEMNVSTLELGDSALYLCASSEGLATYEQYFGPGTRLTVT.

This clone was detected a few times. The chain employs TRBV4-1 and TRBJ1-2, with TRBD1 identical over 8 bases. The CDR3 length is 16 residues. The germline CDR1 and CDR2 sequences are MGHRA and YSYEKL. The ends lost 4 bases at V and 0 bases at J; junction bases unmatched: 7. The chain's CDR3 is CASSPKWTGSNYGYTF. DNA of the CDR3: TGCGCCAGCAGCCCAAAATGGACAGGGTCTAACTATGGCTACACCTTC.

This clone was seen once. The rearrangement joins TRBV29-1 to TRBJ2-1; D gene ambiguous. This CDR3 is 15 amino acids long. Trimming left V 3 bases short and J 1 base short, with 13 bases between. Germline CDR1 SQVTM, CDR2 ANQGSEA. The CDR3 DNA follows: TGCAGCGTTGAGTTGTGGCGGAATTCCTACAATGAGCAGTTCTTC. The encoded protein is CSVELWRNSYNEQFF.

The V gene is TRBV19, the J gene TRBJ2-3; 10 bases are a match to TRBD2. The trim removed 7 bases at V and 6 bases at J, leaving 4 bases unmatched. From germline, CDR1 is LNHDA and CDR2 SQIVND (reference sequence). The CDR3 is 13 residues long. The CDR3 reads CASTVSGRDTQYF. The CDR3 coding sequence is TGTGCCAGTACCGTTAGCGGGAGGGATACGCAGTATTTT.

The genes are TRBV9 and TRBJ2-1; TRBD2 matches at 10 bases. The CDR3 has 15 amino acids. V trimming: 3 bases; J trimming: 4 bases; junction bases outside the gene matches: 4. Germline values: CDR1 SGDLS, CDR2 YYNGEE. The CDR3 DNA reads TGTGCCAGCAGCGCACTGGGACTAGCGTACAATGAGCAGTTCTTC. This encodes CASSALGLAYNEQFF.

The chain is built from TRBV11-3 and TRBJ2-1; TRBD2 agrees at 8 bases. The CDR3 is made up of 17 amino acids. Germline V CDR1 and CDR2: SGHNT, YENEEA. V gave up 3 bases and J gave up 5 bases; unmatched junction bases: 12. The CDR3 protein is CASSLETSVSHHNEQFF. The CDR3 nucleotides are TGTGCCAGCAGCTTGGAGACTAGCGTCTCGCACCACAATGAGCAGTTCTTC.

The chain recombines TRBV7-9 with TRBJ2-3; 8 nucleotides agree with TRBD2. The CDR3 extends over 18 amino acids. Germline V lookup: CDR1 SEHNR, CDR2 FQNEAQ (reference sequence). V gave up 1 base and J gave up 4 bases; unmatched junction bases: 13. The CDR3 spells CASSLGLGLAGSADTQYF. For the CDR3, the DNA is TGTGCCAGCAGCTTAGGTCTGGGGCTAGCGGGTTCGGCAGATACGCAGTATTTT.

CDR3 nucleotides: TGTGCCAGCAGCCAAGAAGGGGGGGACCTGGGCACAGATACGCAGTATTTT. Translating gives CASSQEGGDLGTDTQYF. This rearrangement joins TRBV3-1 (or the pseudogene TRBV3-2) to TRBJ2-3, with D possibly matching TRBD2 (7 bases). The ends were cut back, 0 bases at V and 1 base at J, with 14 bases in the middle. The V gene's germline CDR1 is LGHDT and CDR2 YNNKEL (reference sequence). This CDR3 has 17 residues.

The CDR3 DNA follows: TGTGCCAGCAGTTTAGGTACTAGCGGGAGGTACGAGCAGTACTTC. Translation: CASSLGTSGRYEQYF. The chain combines TRBV27 with TRBJ2-7, with 12 nucleotides matching TRBD2. Trimming took 2 bases from V and 4 from J; bases not matched to a gene: 3. The germline V gene encodes CDR1 MNHEY and CDR2 SMNVEV (reference sequence). The CDR3 covers 15 residues.

The chain couples TRBV5-6 to TRBJ2-7, with a weak D call TRBD2 (6 bases). The germline V and J ends were trimmed by 4 bases and 1 base, with 12 bases remaining between them. CDR1 is SGHDT and CDR2 is YYEEEE in the germline V gene. The CDR3 consists of 14 residues. Here the CDR3 DNA reads TGTGCCAGCAGCCTGGGAGGCGGATCCTACGAGCAGTACTTC. Translated: CASSLGGGSYEQYF.

The chain combines TRBV12-2 with TRBJ2-1; the table's TRBD2 call for D was not verified on the DNA. TRBV12-2 is shown as a pseudogene. The CDR3 has 16 residues. The CDR3 here is CASRLSGASSYNEQFF. CDR3 bases: TGTGCAAGTCGCCTTAGCGGGGCTAGCTCCTACAATGAGCAGTTCTTC.

This chain connects TRBV11-2 to TRBJ2-7; D is undetermined. V dropped 2 bases and J dropped 0 bases, with 11 bases sitting between them. This CDR3 comprises 15 residues. The germline V gene has CDR1 SGHAT and CDR2 FQNNGV. CDR3 bases: TGTGCCAGCAGCTTATTCAGCGATCCCTCCTACGAGCAGTACTTC. Amino acid sequence: CASSLFSDPSYEQYF.

This chain links TRBV27 with TRBJ1-2; possibly TRBD1 for D (6 bases). Trimming shortened V by 5 bases and J by 2 bases, and 12 bases separated the two germline ends. Germline CDR1 reads MNHEY; CDR2 reads SMNVEV (reference sequence). The CDR3 runs to 14 residues. Here the CDR3 DNA reads TGTGCCAGCAGTCGAGGAGACAGGAACTATGGCTACACCTTC. This encodes CASSRGDRNYGYTF.

The chain carries TRBV27 and TRBJ1-2; 7 bases match TRBD1. The germline CDR1 and CDR2 sequences are MNHEY and SMNVEV (reference sequence). The CDR3 runs to 15 residues. V was clipped by 0 bases and J by 5 bases; unmatched bases: 6. The CDR3 protein is CASSLSGTAPYGYTF. DNA of the CDR3: TGTGCCAGCAGTTTATCCGGGACAGCACCTTATGGCTACACCTTC.

This chain connects TRBV5-6 to TRBJ2-7; 10 bases are a match to TRBD2. The CDR3 has 14 residues. Germline values: CDR1 SGHDT, CDR2 YYEEEE. J lost 0 bases, V lost 8 bases, and 5 bases had no gene match. The CDR3 protein is CASHASGSSYEQYF. The CDR3 nucleotides read TGTGCCAGTCACGCTAGCGGGAGCTCCTACGAGCAGTACTTC. Based on the CDR3 plus reference TRBV5-6 and TRBJ2-7, the full variable domain is DAGVTQSPTHLIKTRGQQVTLRCSPKSGHDTVSWYQQALGQGPQFIFQYYEEEERQRGNFPDRFSGHQFPNYSSELNVNALLLGDSALYLCASHASGSSYEQYFGPGTRLTVT.

This clone was seen once. The chain links TRBV6-6 to TRBJ1-5, with 9 positions matching TRBD1. Germline trimming cut 5 bases from V and 6 bases from J; bases unmatched to any gene: 11. Germline CDR1 and CDR2: MNHNY and SVGAGI (reference sequence). CDR3 length: 16 residues. The CDR3: CASSTTTGGSTQPQHF. The CDR3 DNA reads TGTGCCAGCAGTACCACAACAGGGGGCTCAACTCAGCCCCAGCATTTT.

This sequence joins TRBV19 and TRBJ1-5, with 10 nucleotides matching TRBD1. CDR3 size: 17 residues. Trimming at V came to 6 bases and at J to 5 bases, leaving 13 bases not matched to a gene. Germline values: CDR1 LNHDA, CDR2 SQIVND (reference sequence). The CDR3 spells CASRRLPGQGIDQPQHF. The CDR3, as DNA: TGTGCCAGTAGGCGACTCCCGGGACAGGGGATCGATCAGCCCCAGCATTTT.

The chain joins TRBV6-5 to TRBJ2-7, with D maybe TRBD1 (6 bases). Germline V gene sequence: CDR1 MNHEY, CDR2 SVGAGI. The CDR3 spans 14 residues. Trimming shortened V by 4 bases and J by 4 bases, and 14 bases separated the two germline ends. The CDR3 sequence is CASSSPGTIYEQYF. The CDR3 nucleotides are TGTGCCAGCAGTTCCCCCGGGACAATATACGAGCAGTACTTC.

The J gene is TRBJ2-7, the V gene TRBV5-4; D possibly corresponds to TRBD2 (6 bases). The V end was cut by 0 bases, the J end by 6 bases, with 19 bases between. Per the germline V gene, CDR1 is SGHNT and CDR2 is YYREEE (reference sequence). This CDR3 has 16 residues. CDR3: CASSLGQGSGLSEQYF. The DNA for the CDR3 is TGTGCCAGCAGCTTGGGTCAGGGTTCGGGACTTAGCGAGCAGTACTTC.

V and J are TRBV24-1 and TRBJ2-4; 8 bases map to TRBD1. With V trimmed by 6 bases and J by 8 bases, 5 bases remained unmatched. From germline, CDR1 is KGHDR and CDR2 SFDVKD. The length of the CDR3 is 13 residues. The CDR3 region has the DNA TGTGCCACCAGTTTTGGACAGGGACACATTCAGTACTTC. Its protein product is CATSFGQGHIQYF.

This chain uses TRBV12-5 with TRBJ2-7, with a possible D match to TRBD1 (6 bases). Germline V gene lookup returns CDR1 LGHNT and CDR2 FRNRAP. Trimming shortened V by 1 base and J by 4 bases, and 8 bases separated the two germline ends. The CDR3 length is 13 residues. The CDR3 coding sequence is TGTGCTAGTGGTTTGGGGGGGCAATACGAGCAGTACTTC. Amino acid sequence: CASGLGGQYEQYF.

The gene calls are TRBV7-9 and TRBJ1-1; tentative D call: TRBD1 (5 bases). V was shortened by 2 bases and J by 7 bases, with 17 bases between the two germline ends. Germline-derived CDR1 and CDR2 are SEHNR and FQNEAQ (reference sequence). This CDR3 region has 15 residues. The CDR3 DNA follows: TGTGCCAGCAGCTTAATCGCCCCGACGCAGGGTGAAGCTTTCTTT. Translating gives CASSLIAPTQGEAFF.